The clone carrying this T cell receptor (beta chain) has just a few counts. No antigen is known for it. The identical CDR3 is also encoded by other nucleotide sequences in the sample. The source of the sample is a study of vaccination effects on CD4 cells after COVID-19. The wider study: Post-vaccine sample collection fell at a median of 72 days after the second dose.

TCRdb keeps only in-frame clones here, not all; method: immunoSEQ multiplex PCR. The sample lists 25,000 to 35,000 clones; 75% to 90% were seen once. In the ViraFEST assay, antigen-specific CD4+ clonotypes were identified by expansion after peptide-pool stimulation. Culture lasted roughly 9 days before CD4+ T cell isolation. Participants completed two doses of the BNT162b2 or mRNA-1273 vaccine. The ends were cut back, 4 bases at V and 5 bases at J, with 6 bases in the middle. Germline V lookup: CDR1 SGHRS, CDR2 YFSETQ. This CDR3 spans 11 amino acids. The TCR sequence derives from a human donor who received a COVID-19 vaccine. Some clones in this sample may be carry-over from other donors' samples. The sample here was CD4+ T cells from PBMCs cultured with SARS-CoV-2 spike peptides, taken after COVID-19 vaccination. The chain couples TRBV5-1 to TRBJ2-5; D gene ambiguous. The CDR3 coding sequence is TGCGCCAGCAGCATTCAGGAGACCCAGTACTTC. Amino acids: CASSIQETQYF. Supplemented by reference TRBV5-1 and TRBJ2-5, the full variable domain reads KAGVTQTPRYLIKTRGQQVTLSCSPISGHRSVSWYQQTPGQGLQFLFEYFSETQRNKGNFPGRFSGRQFSNSRSEMNVSTLELGDSALYLCASSIQETQYFGPGTRLLVL.